The text below deals with one T cell receptor beta chain. There are 15 residues in the CDR3. The V gene end was trimmed by 5 bases and the J gene end by 5 bases; junction bases not matched to a gene: 6. CDR1 and CDR2 from the germline V gene are SGHAT and FQNNGV. The PCR made use of 60 Vbeta and 13 Jbeta primers. TCRdb's table, derived via immunoSEQ multiplex PCR, lists solely in-frame clones and lacks some. The data hold roughly 100,000 clones, with about 13% observed a single time. This sample stems from a study of cytomegalovirus exposure and HLA in healthy donors. The origin of this receptor is a man aged 35-49 years in good health and CMV-seropositive. This rearrangement joins TRBV11-2 to TRBJ2-2; 9 bases fit TRBD1. Sequenced sample: PBMCs. The CDR3 region is CASSQGTGRTGELFF. The CDR3 coding sequence is TGTGCCAGCAGCCAAGGGACAGGGAGAACCGGGGAGCTGTTTTTT.